This note documents a single T cell receptor (beta chain) sequence. The record originates from a study of blood T cell repertoires in COVID-19. On the study more broadly: Italy, Spain and the United States were the sources of the convalescent and acute COVID-19 samples.

Trimming stripped 4 bases from V and 1 base from J, with 10 bases between. Germline V gene data show CDR1 as LNHDA and CDR2 as SQIVND (reference sequence). This CDR3 has 14 residues. While infection was still active, Seattle patients were enrolled and then followed longitudinally. This table comes from immunoSEQ multiplex PCR, and its TCRdb copy is limited to in-frame clones, with some not included. The sample contains roughly 150,000 clones, approximately 80% of which appear only once. The sequence was obtained from a woman aged 80 or older with COVID-19, enrolled during active disease. This chain uses TRBV19 with TRBJ1-1, with D possibly being TRBD1 (6 bases). The sample taken for sequencing was peripheral blood. The CDR3 loop reads CASSRDTRNTEAFF. CDR3 bases: TGTGCCAGTAGTAGGGACACAAGGAACACTGAAGCTTTCTTT.